The clone carrying this T cell receptor beta chain has ten or more counts. This record belongs to a study of spatial heterogeneity in lung cancer. For the study at large: Unique TCR and UMI combinations averaged more than ten appearances each in raw reads.

Time point defined: sample taken at primary tumor resection. Whole RNA obtained from tumor, nontumor lung or frozen PBMC underwent sequencing without sorting. The CDR3 is made up of 14 amino acids. Trimming shortened V by 1 base and J by 7 bases, and 11 bases separated the two germline ends. Germline lookup yields CDR1 SEHNR and CDR2 FQNEAQ (reference sequence). The presence of a unique molecular identifier marked each TCR cDNA molecule. TCRdb re-derived calls from the 5' RACE reads in MiXCR, one entry per CDR3 protein. Here the sample spans about 39,000 distinct CDR3 sequences, roughly 5.8% being singletons.

The chain is built from TRBV7-9 and TRBJ1-5; D not resolved. The sequences come from PBMCs, collected at surgery. The TCR was taken from a male donor with early-stage non-small cell lung cancer. The CDR3 nucleotides are TGTGCCAGCAGCTTAGGTGGGGTGAGGCAGCCCCAGCATTTT. It encodes CASSLGGVRQPQHF. The full variable domain, rest sourced from reference TRBV7-9 and TRBJ1-5, is DTGVSQNPRHKITKRGQNVTFRCDPISEHNRLYWYRQTLGQGPEFLTYFQNEAQLEKSRLLSDRFSAERPKGSFSTLEIQRTEQGDSAMYLCASSLGGVRQPQHFGDGTRLSIL.